A single sample gave rise to the 18 T cell receptor beta chains below, sequenced in a study of blood T cell repertoires in COVID-19. Profiling relied on immunoSEQ multiplex PCR, and the TCRdb table lists in-frame clones only, not all of them. The sample holds about 260,000 clones, approximately 89% seen once. Input material: peripheral blood. The receptors here all came from a man aged 35-49 years who had recovered from COVID-19.

The V and J genes are TRBV4-3 and TRBJ1-4; 7 nucleotides line up with TRBD1. After removal of 3 bases from V and 2 bases from J, the junction contained 3 bases not matched to a gene. This CDR3 has 15 amino acids. CDR1 and CDR2 (germline): LGHNA, YSLEER. The CDR3 loop reads CASSQLTGTNEKLFF. In DNA form, the CDR3 reads TGCGCCAGCAGCCAGCTGACAGGGACTAATGAAAAACTGTTTTTT.

The chain recombines TRBV30 with TRBJ1-4; D gene unclear. The germline CDR1 and CDR2 sequences are GTSNPN and SVGIG (reference sequence). The germline V and J ends were trimmed by 0 bases and 4 bases, with 12 bases remaining between them. CDR3 length: 15 residues. CDR3 protein: CAWSVPGYNNEKLFF. The CDR3 DNA reads as TGTGCCTGGAGTGTACCGGGGTATAATAATGAAAAACTGTTTTTT.

The genes are TRBV7-2 and TRBJ2-2; TRBD2 agrees at 8 bases. J lost 7 bases, V lost 4 bases, and 14 bases had no gene match. The CDR3 covers 17 residues. CDR1 SGHTA and CDR2 FQGNSA come from the germline V gene. Here the CDR3 DNA reads TGTGCCAGCAGCTCCCGCTTATCAGCGGGAGTAGTCGGGGAGCTGTTTTTT. Encoded protein: CASSSRLSAGVVGELFF.

The CDR3 DNA is TGTGCCAGCCGGGGCCGGGACAGCAACTATGGCTACACCTTC. This encodes CASRGRDSNYGYTF. The chain carries TRBV25-1 and TRBJ1-2; 7 nucleotides align to TRBD1. The CDR3 totals 14 residues. The germline V gene encodes CDR1 MGHDK and CDR2 SYGVNS. Germline trimming cut 8 bases from V and 2 bases from J; bases unmatched to any gene: 8.

The rearrangement joins TRBV14 to TRBJ1-3; possible D gene TRBD1, 5 bases. Germline V lookup: CDR1 SGHDN, CDR2 FVKESK. The V end lost 0 bases, the J end lost 0 bases, and 18 bases lay between the germline ends. CDR3 length: 19 amino acids. As DNA, the CDR3 is TGTGCCAGCAGCCAAGATCTTCCACAGGCCGCCTTCTCTGGAAACACCATATATTTT. It specifies CASSQDLPQAAFSGNTIYF.

This clone was recorded only once. The V gene is TRBV19, the J gene TRBJ2-7; 7 bases line up with TRBD2. In germline, CDR1 is LNHDA, CDR2 SQIVND (reference sequence). The CDR3 runs 18 residues. J gave up 4 bases and V 1 base, and 16 bases lay outside the gene matches. The CDR3 loop reads CASSIAGGGASKAYEQYF. Written as DNA, the CDR3 is TGTGCCAGTAGTATAGCGGGGGGAGGGGCTTCCAAAGCATACGAGCAGTACTTC.

The chain has TRBV7-2 and TRBJ1-1; tentative D call: TRBD1 (6 bases). This CDR3 spans 14 amino acids. V lost 5 bases and J lost 7, with 17 bases in between. Germline values: CDR1 SGHTA, CDR2 FQGNSA. The CDR3 nucleotides read TGTGCCAGCAGCGTCTCAACAGGGCGGAGTGAAGCTTTCTTT. Protein product: CASSVSTGRSEAFF.

This sequence joins TRBV10-1 and TRBJ2-2; 9 nucleotides match TRBD1. The V gene end was trimmed by 7 bases and the J gene end by 4 bases; junction bases not matched to a gene: 4. From germline, CDR1 is WNHNN and CDR2 SYGVQD (reference sequence). This CDR3 contains 14 residues. CDR3 DNA sequence: TGCGCCAGCACCGGGACAGGGCTCACCGGGGAGCTGTTTTTT. The encoded protein is CASTGTGLTGELFF.

V is TRBV7-8 and J is TRBJ1-1; 7 positions agree with TRBD1. V shed 5 bases and J 1 base; nucleotides not matched to a gene: 4. CDR3 length: 14 residues. Germline V gives CDR1 SGHVS, CDR2 FQNEAQ. In nucleotides, the CDR3 is TGTGCCAGCAGCCCAGGGACAGCGAACACTGAAGCTTTCTTT. It encodes CASSPGTANTEAFF.

The chain joins TRBV18 to TRBJ1-5; no firm D call. This CDR3 is 14 amino acids long. V lost 1 base to trimming and J lost 6 bases, with 10 bases between them. The germline CDR1 and CDR2 sequences are KGHSH and LQKENI. CDR3 sequence reads: CASSPLREAQPQHF. CDR3 coding DNA: TGTGCCAGCTCACCACTTAGGGAGGCTCAGCCCCAGCATTTT.

The V gene is TRBV10-1, the J gene TRBJ2-1; TRBD2 matches 9 bases. The CDR3 totals 17 residues. Losses at the gene ends were 6 bases for V and 1 base for J; bases not matched to a gene: 10. Germline V CDR1 and CDR2: WNHNN, SYGVQD (reference sequence). CDR3 residues: CASSASLAGDSYNEQFF. DNA of the CDR3: TGCGCCAGCAGCGCATCTTTAGCGGGGGATTCCTACAATGAGCAGTTCTTC.

This clone was recorded a few times. The V gene is TRBV5-1, the J gene TRBJ2-7; 10 nucleotides line up with TRBD1. The CDR3 consists of 17 residues. Looked up from germline, CDR1 is SGHRS and CDR2 is YFSETQ. Trimming took 3 bases from V and 7 from J; bases not matched to a gene: 16. This CDR3 reads CASSSGLDRGPTGEQYF. The CDR3 bases are TGCGCCAGCAGCTCTGGCCTAGACAGGGGGCCGACGGGTGAGCAGTACTTC.

V gene TRBV19 combines with J gene TRBJ2-7, with a tentative D call TRBD2 (6 bases). Germline V CDR1 and CDR2: LNHDA, SQIVND (reference sequence). V dropped 9 bases and J dropped 3 bases, with 18 bases sitting between them. The CDR3 spans 14 residues. CDR3 DNA sequence: TGTGCCAGCTCAGGACGGGGAGGAGTCTACGAGCAGTACTTC. This sequence encodes CASSGRGGVYEQYF.

The rearrangement links TRBV7-9 to TRBJ2-1; 10 bases fit TRBD2. CDR3 length equals 17 residues. Germline loops: CDR1 SEHNR, CDR2 FQNEAQ (reference sequence). The J segment lost 4 bases and the V segment lost 5 bases, leaving 11 bases of the junction unmatched. CDR3 amino acids: CASSPTRASGSYNEQFF. In DNA, the CDR3 is TGTGCCAGCAGCCCGACCCGGGCTAGCGGGAGTTACAATGAGCAGTTCTTC.

The chain links TRBV3-1 (or the pseudogene TRBV3-2) to TRBJ2-1; the match to TRBD2 covers 7 bases. The CDR3 loop spans 16 amino acids. V shed 1 base and J 2 bases; nucleotides not matched to a gene: 5. The V gene's germline CDR1 is LGHDT and CDR2 YNNKEL (reference sequence). CDR3 region: CASSQVRGVAYNEQFF. As DNA, the CDR3 is TGTGCCAGCAGCCAAGTTCGGGGGGTCGCCTACAATGAGCAGTTCTTC.

This clone occurred a few times. The CDR3 loop is CASSTRTGELFF. CDR3 DNA sequence: TGTGCCAGTAGTACGAGGACCGGGGAGCTGTTTTTT. The chain links TRBV19 to TRBJ2-2; unclear D gene. Per the germline V gene, CDR1 is LNHDA and CDR2 is SQIVND (reference sequence). V dropped 4 bases and J dropped 5 bases, with 5 bases sitting between them. The CDR3 covers 12 residues. The full variable domain, rest sourced from reference TRBV19 and TRBJ2-2, is DGGITQSPKYLFRKEGQNVTLSCEQNLNHDAMYWYRQDPGQGLRLIYYSQIVNDFQKGDIAEGYSVSREKKESFPLTVTSAQKNPTAFYLCASSTRTGELFFGEGSRLTVL.

The chain uses TRBV6-2 or TRBV6-3 and TRBJ2-6, with 9 bases aligning to TRBD1. Germline CDR1 is MNHEY and CDR2 is SVGEGT. The CDR3 extends over 17 amino acids. Trimming cost V 5 bases and J 0 bases; bases outside gene matches: 5. The CDR3 sequence is CASSTGTGRSGANVLTF. In DNA form, the CDR3 reads TGTGCCAGCAGTACCGGGACAGGGCGCTCTGGGGCCAACGTCCTGACTTTC.

This clone was observed a handful of times. A junction boundary mismatches the germline segment, possibly from a read error. This chain uses TRBV5-1 with TRBJ1-6; D may be TRBD1 (6 bases). The CDR3 loop spans 15 amino acids. Germline lookup yields CDR1 SGHRS and CDR2 YFSETQ. CDR3 coding DNA: TGCGCCAGCAGATTGGGGGCAGGGGATAATTCACCCCTCCACTTT. As protein: CASRLGAGDNSPLHF.